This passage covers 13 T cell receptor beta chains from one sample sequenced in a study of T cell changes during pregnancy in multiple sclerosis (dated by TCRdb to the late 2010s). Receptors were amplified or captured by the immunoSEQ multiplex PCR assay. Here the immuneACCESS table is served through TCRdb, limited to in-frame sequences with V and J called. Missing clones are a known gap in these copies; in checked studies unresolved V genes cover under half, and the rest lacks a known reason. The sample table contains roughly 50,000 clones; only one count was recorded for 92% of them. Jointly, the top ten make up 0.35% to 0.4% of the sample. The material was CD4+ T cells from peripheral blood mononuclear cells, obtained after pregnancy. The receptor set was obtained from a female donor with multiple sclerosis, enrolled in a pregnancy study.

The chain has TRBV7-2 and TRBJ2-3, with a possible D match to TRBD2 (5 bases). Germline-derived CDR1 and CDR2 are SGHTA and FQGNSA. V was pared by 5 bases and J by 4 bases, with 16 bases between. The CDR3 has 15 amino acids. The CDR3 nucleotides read TGTGCCAGCAGCCTGGGTCTAGCATCTTCAGATACGCAGTATTTT. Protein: CASSLGLASSDTQYF.

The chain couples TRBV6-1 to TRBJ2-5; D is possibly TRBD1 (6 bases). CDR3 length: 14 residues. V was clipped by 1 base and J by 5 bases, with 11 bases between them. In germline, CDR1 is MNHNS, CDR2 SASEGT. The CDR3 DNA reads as TGTGCCAGCAGTGAAGTACAGGGAAGGGAGACCCAGTACTTC. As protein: CASSEVQGRETQYF.

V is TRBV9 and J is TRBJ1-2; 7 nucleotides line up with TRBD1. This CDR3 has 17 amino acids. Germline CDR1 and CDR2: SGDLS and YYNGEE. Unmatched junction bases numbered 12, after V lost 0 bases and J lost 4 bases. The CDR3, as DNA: TGTGCCAGCAGCGTAGGTGTTGAAGGGGGCAGGAGCTATGGCTACACCTTC. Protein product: CASSVGVEGGRSYGYTF.

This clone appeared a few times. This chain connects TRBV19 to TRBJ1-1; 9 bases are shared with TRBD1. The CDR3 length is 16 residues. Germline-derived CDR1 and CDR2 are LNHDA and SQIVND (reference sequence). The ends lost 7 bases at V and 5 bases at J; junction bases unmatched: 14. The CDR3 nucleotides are TGTGCCAGTATCAGACTTCCAGGACAGGGGAATACTGAAGCTTTCTTT. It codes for CASIRLPGQGNTEAFF. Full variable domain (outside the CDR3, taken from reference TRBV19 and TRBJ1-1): DGGITQSPKYLFRKEGQNVTLSCEQNLNHDAMYWYRQDPGQGLRLIYYSQIVNDFQKGDIAEGYSVSREKKESFPLTVTSAQKNPTAFYLCASIRLPGQGNTEAFFGQGTRLTVV.

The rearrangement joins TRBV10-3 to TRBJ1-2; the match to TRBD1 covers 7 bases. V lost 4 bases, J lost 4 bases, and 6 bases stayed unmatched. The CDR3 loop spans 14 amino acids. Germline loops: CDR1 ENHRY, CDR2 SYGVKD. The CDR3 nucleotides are TGTGCCATCAGTGCCCCAGGGGGTGGCTATGGCTACACCTTC. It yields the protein CAISAPGGGYGYTF.

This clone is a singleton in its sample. The DNA of the CDR3 is TGCGCCAGCAGCTTGGGGTCAGTTTCGGAAGCTTTCTTT. Its translation is CASSLGSVSEAFF. This chain joins TRBV5-1 and TRBJ1-1, with D unresolved. From germline, CDR1 is SGHRS and CDR2 YFSETQ. V lost 0 bases and J 8 bases, leaving 11 bases between the germline ends. This CDR3 has 13 amino acids.

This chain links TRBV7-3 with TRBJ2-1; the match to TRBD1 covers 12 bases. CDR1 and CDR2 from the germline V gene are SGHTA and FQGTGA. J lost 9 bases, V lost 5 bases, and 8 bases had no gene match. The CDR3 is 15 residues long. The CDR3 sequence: CASSDRDRGRSEQFF. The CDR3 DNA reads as TGTGCCAGCAGCGACCGGGACAGGGGGCGGTCTGAGCAGTTCTTC. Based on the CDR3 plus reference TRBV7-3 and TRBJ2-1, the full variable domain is GAGVSQTPSNKVTEKGKYVELRCDPISGHTALYWYRQSLGQGPEFLIYFQGTGAADDSGLPNDRFFAVRPEGSVSTLKIQRTERGDSAVYLCASSDRDRGRSEQFFGPGTRLTVL.

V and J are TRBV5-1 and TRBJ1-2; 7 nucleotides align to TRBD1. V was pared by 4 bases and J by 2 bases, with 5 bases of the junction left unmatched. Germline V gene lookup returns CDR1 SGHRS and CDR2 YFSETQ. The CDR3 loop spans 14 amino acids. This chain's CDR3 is CASSVTTGNYGYTF. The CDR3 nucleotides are TGCGCCAGCAGCGTTACGACAGGGAACTATGGCTACACCTTC.

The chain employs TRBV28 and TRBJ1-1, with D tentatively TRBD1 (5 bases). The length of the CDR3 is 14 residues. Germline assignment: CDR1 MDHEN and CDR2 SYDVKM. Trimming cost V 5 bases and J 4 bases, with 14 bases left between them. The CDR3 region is CASSVAGFATEAFF. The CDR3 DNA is TGTGCCAGCAGTGTCGCAGGGTTCGCCACTGAAGCTTTCTTT.

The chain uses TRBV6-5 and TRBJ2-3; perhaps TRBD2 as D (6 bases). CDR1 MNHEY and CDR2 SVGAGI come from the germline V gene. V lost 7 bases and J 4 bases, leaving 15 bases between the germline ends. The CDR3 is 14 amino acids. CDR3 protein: CASTEGTVADTQYF. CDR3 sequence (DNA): TGTGCCAGCACGGAGGGGACGGTGGCAGATACGCAGTATTTT.

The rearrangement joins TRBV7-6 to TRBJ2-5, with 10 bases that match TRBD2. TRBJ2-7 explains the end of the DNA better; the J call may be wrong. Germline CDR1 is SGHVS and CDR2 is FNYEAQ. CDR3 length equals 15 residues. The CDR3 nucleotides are TGTGCCAGCAGCTTAGACTTACTAGCGGGAAACGAGCAGTACTTC. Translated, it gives CASSLDLLAGNEQYF.

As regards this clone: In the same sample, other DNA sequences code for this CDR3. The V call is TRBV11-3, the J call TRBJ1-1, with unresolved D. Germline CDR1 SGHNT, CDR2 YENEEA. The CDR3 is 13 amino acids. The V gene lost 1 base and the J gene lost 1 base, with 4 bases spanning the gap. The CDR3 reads CASSLGRNTEAFF. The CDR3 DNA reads TGTGCCAGCAGCTTAGGCAGGAACACTGAAGCTTTCTTT.

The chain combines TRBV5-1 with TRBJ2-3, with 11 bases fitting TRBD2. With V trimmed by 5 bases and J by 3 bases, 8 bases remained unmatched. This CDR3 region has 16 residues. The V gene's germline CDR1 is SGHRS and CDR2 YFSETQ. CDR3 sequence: CASSPMTSGKTDTQYF. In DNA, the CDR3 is TGCGCCAGCAGTCCCATGACTAGCGGGAAGACAGATACGCAGTATTTT. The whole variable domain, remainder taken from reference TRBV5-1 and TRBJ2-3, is KAGVTQTPRYLIKTRGQQVTLSCSPISGHRSVSWYQQTPGQGLQFLFEYFSETQRNKGNFPGRFSGRQFSNSRSEMNVSTLELGDSALYLCASSPMTSGKTDTQYFGPGTRLTVL.